This is a list of T cell receptor beta chains from one sample in a study of T cells in Graves' hyperthyroidism and ophthalmopathy. A single record per CDR3 protein comes from TCRdb applying MiXCR to the multiplex PCR reads. The sample lists 300,000 to 400,000 distinct CDR3 sequences; approximately 13% were seen once. The specimen was blood. Receptors were obtained from a woman aged 30 to 39 with Graves' hyperthyroidism. Each CDR3 is given with its conserved first and last residue. The size of a clone is reported for some rows only, either as once, few or many, or as a class for expanded clones.

>TRBV19|TRBJ2-1|many
CASSIGGITYNEQFF
>TRBV28|TRBJ1-4|many
CASSRDRGRGTNEKLFF
>TRBV18|TRBJ2-5|many
CASSPGRGETQYF
>TRBV28|TRBJ1-2|many
CASSLIGRSGYTF
>TRBV7-9|TRBJ1-1|many
CASSPSGGLNTEAFF
>TRBV19|TRBJ2-7|few
CASSLGGSASYEQYF
>TRBV2|TRBJ2-3|.
CASSEALRVDTQYF
>TRBV7-2|TRBJ2-5|many
CASSLSGSFQETQYF
>TRBV28|TRBJ1-5|many
CASSPIGQVRNQPQHF
>TRBV29-1|TRBJ2-3|.
CSVKTRFNTDTQYF
>TRBV7-2|TRBJ1-6|.
CASSLDSGATNSPLHF
>TRBV7-2|TRBJ2-7|many
CASSFLPGAPSEQYF
>TRBV7-2|TRBJ1-5|few
CASGFGSNQPQHF
>TRBV10-2|TRBJ2-2|.
CASSEIPAGRLFF
>TRBV3-1|TRBJ2-5|few
CASSQEVGSDETQYF
>TRBV7-9|TRBJ1-1|.
CASSYPEAFF
>TRBV7-9|TRBJ2-7|few
CASSLVGTSEHEQYF
>TRBV9|TRBJ1-1|few
CASSVDGGARTEAFF
>TRBV7-9|TRBJ1-1|.
CASSFQGENTEAFF
>TRBV12-3/TRBV12-4|TRBJ1-3|many
CASSHRTGTGNTIYF
>TRBV20-1|TRBJ1-2|many
CSARDAGSHGYTF
>TRBV20-1|TRBJ1-2|.
CSARVRGGYTF
>TRBV11-2|TRBJ1-6|many
CASSLDAHSPLHF
>TRBV18|TRBJ2-5|.
CASFFEGETQYF
>TRBV4-3|TRBJ2-7|.
CASSPWRESYEQYF
>TRBV20-1|TRBJ1-1|few
CSARRRGRGEAFF
>TRBV30|TRBJ1-6|few
CAWGGLQEDSPLHF
>TRBV11-3|TRBJ2-1|once
CASSGTPSLTYNEQFF
>TRBV6-1|TRBJ2-3|few
CASSPPTSGRADTQYF
>TRBV7-9|TRBJ2-5|few
CASSAVSEETQYF
>TRBV28|TRBJ2-5|many
CASSLDWKWGREETQYF
>TRBV12-3/TRBV12-4|TRBJ2-5|.
CASSLVVGGRQGAGQETQYF
>TRBV11-2|TRBJ2-1|many
CASSYRTSGNNEQFF
>TRBV9|TRBJ2-5|.
CASSSDRLGETQYF
>TRBV15|TRBJ1-4|.
CATRRTGVGNEKLFF
>TRBV7-9|TRBJ2-7|few
CASSLGQYYEQYF
>TRBV11-2|TRBJ2-1|few
CASSPLGGVSYNEQFF
>TRBV27|TRBJ2-7|.
CASIGSTSGGSYEQYF
>TRBV5-6|TRBJ2-5|few
CASSFGPQETQYF
>TRBV3-1|TRBJ2-7|.
CASRGTGVSYEQYF
>TRBV3-1|TRBJ1-2|few
CASSRGQGGNYGYTF
>TRBV20-1|TRBJ1-1|.
CSAITGEGTEAFF
>TRBV20-1|TRBJ2-7|few
CSATPRSSYEQYF
>TRBV12-3/TRBV12-4|TRBJ2-3|many
CASSGMGTDTQYF
>TRBV29-1|TRBJ2-5|.
CSVGDGRETQYF
>TRBV7-2|TRBJ1-4|many
CASSSGRANEKLFF
>TRBV4-2|TRBJ2-1|.
CASSQGLVMNEQFF
>TRBV20-1|TRBJ2-1|.
CSARVLAGSGYNEQFF
>TRBV12-3/TRBV12-4|TRBJ2-3|many
CASSSLGTEDTQYF
>TRBV11-2|TRBJ2-5|.
CASSLTGTGGKTQYF
>TRBV4-3|TRBJ2-1|few
CASSQPLLRGDNEQFF
>TRBV7-9|TRBJ2-3|.
CASSLITDTQYF